In its sample, the clone carrying this T cell receptor (beta chain) was seen a few times. No antigen is known for it. Each CDR3 protein gets one entry after TCRdb re-called the RT-PCR reads with MiXCR. The sample lists around 790,000 distinct CDR3 sequences, 21% occurring once. This sample was taken from a study of response to subunit inactivated influenza vaccine. General study points: Only a handful of new T cells, the authors suggested, are recruited with each seasonal influenza vaccination.

This receptor was obtained from a man aged 50 to 60 who received an inactivated influenza vaccine. Source: PBMCs from blood, taken more than 4 days after vaccination.

The CDR3 DNA reads TGTGCCAGCAGCGACAACAGGGTACAAGCTTTCTTT. This encodes CASSDNRVQAFF. The chain is built from TRBV5-6 and TRBJ1-1; TRBD1 might be the D (6 bases). The germline CDR1 and CDR2 sequences are SGHDT and YYEEEE. The CDR3 spans 12 residues. Trimming left V 4 bases short and J 9 bases short, with 13 bases between.